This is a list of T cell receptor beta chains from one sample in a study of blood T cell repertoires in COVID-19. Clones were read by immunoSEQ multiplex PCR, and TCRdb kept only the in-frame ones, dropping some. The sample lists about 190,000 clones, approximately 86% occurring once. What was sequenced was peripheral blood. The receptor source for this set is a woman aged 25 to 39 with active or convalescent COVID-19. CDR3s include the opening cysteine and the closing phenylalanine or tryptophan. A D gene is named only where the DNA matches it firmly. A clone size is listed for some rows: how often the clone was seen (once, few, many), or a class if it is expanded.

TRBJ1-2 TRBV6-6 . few TGTGCCAGCATCCGCGCCGGGGGGCTCTATGGCTACACCTTC CASIRAGGLYGYTF
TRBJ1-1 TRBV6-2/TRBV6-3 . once TGTGCCAGCAGTTCCTACCCGAGGTTTAACACTGAAGCTTTCTTT CASSSYPRFNTEAFF
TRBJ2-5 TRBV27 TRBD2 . TGTGCCAGCAGTTTATCGGGACTAGCGGGAGGACGGCGAAGAGAGACCCAGTACTTC CASSLSGLAGGRRRETQYF
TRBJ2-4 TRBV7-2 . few TGTGCCAGCAGCCCAGGAGGTGTTGAAGCCAAAAACATTCAGTACTTC CASSPGGVEAKNIQYF
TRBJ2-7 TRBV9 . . TGTGCCAGCAGCGTGGCCGGTCAGGGGAACTACGAGCAGTACTTC CASSVAGQGNYEQYF
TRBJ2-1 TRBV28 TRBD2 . TGTGCCAGCAGTTTTTCGGTAGCGGGAGCTAATCCCGATGAGCAGTTCTTC CASSFSVAGANPDEQFF
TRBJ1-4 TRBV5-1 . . TGCGCCAGCAGCTTATCACGGGCTAATGAAAAACTGTTTTTT CASSLSRANEKLFF
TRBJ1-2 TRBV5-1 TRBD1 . TGCGCCAGCAGCAGTCTGAACAGGGGACTCTATGGCTACACCTTC CASSSLNRGLYGYTF
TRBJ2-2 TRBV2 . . TGTGCCAGCAGGAGGATTTCTCTTACGAACACCGGGGAGCTGTTTTTT CASRRISLTNTGELFF
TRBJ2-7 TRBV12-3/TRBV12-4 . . TGTGCCAGCAGCCCCCCGGCGGGCGAGCAGTACTTC CASSPPAGEQYF
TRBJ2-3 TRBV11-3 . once TGTGCCAGCAGCGGACAACAGGGAGGGAGCACAGATACGCAGTATTTT CASSGQQGGSTDTQYF
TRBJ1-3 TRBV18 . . TGTGCCAGCCTCACTGGTATTGCGAACACCATATATTTT CASLTGIANTIYF
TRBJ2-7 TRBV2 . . TGTGCCAGCCGTTACGGCGGCCCCGAGCAGTACTTC CASRYGGPEQYF
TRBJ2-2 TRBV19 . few TGTGCCAGTAGTAAACCCCCACGGACACCCCACACCGGGGAGCTGTTTTTT CASSKPPRTPHTGELFF
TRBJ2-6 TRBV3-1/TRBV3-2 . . TGTGCCAGCAGCCAATCAGGCGGGGCCAACGTCCTGACTTTC CASSQSGGANVLTF
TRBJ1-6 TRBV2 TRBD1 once TGTGCCAGCAGTGTCCGGGACAGCTCCTATAATTCACCCCTCCACTTT CASSVRDSSYNSPLHF
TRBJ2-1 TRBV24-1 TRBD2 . TGTGCCACCAGTGACCCTAGCGGGAGCTCCTACAATGAGCAGTTCTTC CATSDPSGSSYNEQFF
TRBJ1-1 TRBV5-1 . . TGCGCCAGCAGCTTGGATAGGGGATCTGAAGCTTTCTTT CASSLDRGSEAFF
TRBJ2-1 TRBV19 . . TGTGCCAGTAGCCCGGGGGATGAGCAGTTCTTC CASSPGDEQFF
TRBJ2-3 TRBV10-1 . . TGCGCCAGCAGTGTAGATAGCACAGATACGCAGTATTTT CASSVDSTDTQYF
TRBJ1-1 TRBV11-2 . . TGTGCCAGCAGCTTAATGATTGGGGCGGTTGACACTGAAGCTTTCTTT CASSLMIGAVDTEAFF
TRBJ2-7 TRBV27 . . TGTGCCAGCAGTACACCGGGACTTAGCTCCTACGAGCAGTACTTC CASSTPGLSSYEQYF
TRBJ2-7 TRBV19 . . TGTGCCAGTAGGGGCAGGGGCCCCTACGAGCAGTACTTC CASRGRGPYEQYF
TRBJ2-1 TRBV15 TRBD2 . TGTGCCACCAGCCCACGACAGGGGACTAGCGGGAGACCCCACAATGAGCAGTTCTTC CATSPRQGTSGRPHNEQFF
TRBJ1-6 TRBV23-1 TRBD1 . TGCGCCAGCAGTCAAGGCAGGGGGCAGTTAAATTCACCCCTCCACTTT CASSQGRGQLNSPLHF
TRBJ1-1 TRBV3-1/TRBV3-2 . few TGTGCCAGCAGCCAACCTTTGGTCTCAGCGGGCACTGAAGCTTTCTTT CASSQPLVSAGTEAFF
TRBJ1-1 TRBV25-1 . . TGTGCCAGCAGTGAATTCCGGGGTATGAACACTGAAGCTTTCTTT CASSEFRGMNTEAFF
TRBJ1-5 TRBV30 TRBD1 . TGTGCCTGGAGTAGTGCGCCAGGGGGATTCAATCAGCCCCAGCATTTT CAWSSAPGGFNQPQHF
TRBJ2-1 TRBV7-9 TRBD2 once TGTGCCAGCAGCCTCGGGACTAGCGGAGCCAATGAGCAGTTCTTC CASSLGTSGANEQFF
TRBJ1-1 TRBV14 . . TGTGCCAGCAGGGGGGCCAACCCTGAAGCTTTCTTT CASRGANPEAFF
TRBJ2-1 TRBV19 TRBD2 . TGTGCCAGTAGTACGACTAGCGGGGGCTCCTACAATGAGCAGTTCTTC CASSTTSGGSYNEQFF